This TCR beta chain was identified during a study of blood T cell repertoires in COVID-19. Study details: The cDNA or gDNA used as material had been derived from T cells, B-cell-depleted T cells, or PBMCs.

Sequencing used immunoSEQ multiplex PCR; TCRdb keeps in-frame clones, though not all of them. This sample has around 120,000 clones; 75% to 90% occur once, and the top ten carry 25% to 35%. Losses at the gene ends were 4 bases for V and 2 bases for J; bases not matched to a gene: 6. The CDR3 runs 16 residues. CDR1 is LGHDT and CDR2 is YNNKEL in the germline V gene (reference sequence). This sequence originates from a woman aged 70 to 79 with acute or convalescent COVID-19. The rearrangement links TRBV3-1 (or the pseudogene TRBV3-2) to TRBJ2-2, with TRBD1 matching over 8 bases. Sequencing used peripheral blood. The CDR3 DNA sequence: TGTGCCAGCAGCCTAATAGACAGGGGAAACACCGGGGAGCTGTTTTTT. Translating it yields CASSLIDRGNTGELFF.